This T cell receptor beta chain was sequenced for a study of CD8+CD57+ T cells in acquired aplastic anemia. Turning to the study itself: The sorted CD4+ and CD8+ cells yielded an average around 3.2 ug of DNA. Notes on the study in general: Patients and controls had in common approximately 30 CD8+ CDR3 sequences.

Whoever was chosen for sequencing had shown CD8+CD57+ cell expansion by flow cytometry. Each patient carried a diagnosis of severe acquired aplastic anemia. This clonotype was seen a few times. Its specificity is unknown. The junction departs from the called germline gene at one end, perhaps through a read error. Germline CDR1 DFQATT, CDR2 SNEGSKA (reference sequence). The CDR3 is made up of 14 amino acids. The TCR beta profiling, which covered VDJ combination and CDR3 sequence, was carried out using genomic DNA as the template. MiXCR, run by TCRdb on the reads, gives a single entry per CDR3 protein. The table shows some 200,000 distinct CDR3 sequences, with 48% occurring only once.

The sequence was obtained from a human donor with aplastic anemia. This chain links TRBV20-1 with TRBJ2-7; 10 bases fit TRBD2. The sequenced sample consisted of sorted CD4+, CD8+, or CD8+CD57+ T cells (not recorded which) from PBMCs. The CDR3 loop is CSAKREGSVYEQYF. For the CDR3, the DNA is TGTAGTGCTAAGCGGGAGGGATCGGTCTACGAGCAGTACTTC.